This paragraph covers one T cell receptor (beta chain) sequence. Germline V lookup: CDR1 SQVTM, CDR2 ANQGSEA. Trimming stripped 4 bases from V and 8 bases from J, with 20 bases between. This CDR3 is 14 amino acids long. This record belongs to a study of T cell changes during pregnancy in multiple sclerosis. Sequencing was performed with immunoSEQ multiplex PCR; in TCRdb, only in-frame clones are kept and a portion is missing. The sample has some 64,000 clones, about 92% seen once. The specimen was peripheral blood, collected in the first trimester of pregnancy. The chain couples TRBV29-1 to TRBJ1-2; no definite D call. The TCR was taken from a female donor in good health, enrolled as a control in a pregnancy study. The CDR3, as DNA: TGCAGCGTTGCTCGTGGTTGGTCGGGGAGGGGCTACACCTTC. Its translation is CSVARGWSGRGYTF.